This T cell receptor beta chain was sequenced during a study of blood T cell repertoires in COVID-19. The CDR3 totals 14 residues. Germline-derived CDR1 and CDR2 are MDHEN and SYDVKM. Trimming removed 4 bases at V and 7 bases at J, with 13 bases between. Profiled with immunoSEQ multiplex PCR; TCRdb holds only in-frame clones, not every one. The sample carries around 400,000 clones, 70% to 90% recorded once. The chain uses TRBV28 and TRBJ1-4; no clear D. The receptor was isolated from a woman aged 55-70 years with COVID-19, enrolled during active disease. The specimen was peripheral blood. CDR3 region: CASSYPTGSEKLFF. The CDR3 region has the DNA TGTGCCAGCAGTTACCCGACGGGGAGTGAAAAACTGTTTTTT. Complete variable domain (other parts from reference TRBV28 and TRBJ1-4): DVKVTQSSRYLVKRTGEKVFLECVQDMDHENMFWYRQDPGLGLRLIYFSYDVKMKEKGDIPEGYSVSREKKERFSLILESASTNQTSMYLCASSYPTGSEKLFFGSGTQLSVL.